These T cell receptor beta chains were read from a single sample in a study of CD8+ T cells in alopecia areata. Using immunoSEQ multiplex PCR, the repertoire was profiled, and TCRdb retains in-frame clones only, with some absent. The profile shows about 130,000 clones, almost 50% of them singletons. The material was CD8+ T cells sorted from blood, obtained at week 0. Receptor source: a human donor with alopecia areata. Each CDR3 is given with its conserved first and last residue. The D gene is left open where the match is weak. Clone size appears in some rows only: once, few, many, or a class for an expanded clone.

j_call d_call v_call clone_size cdr3_aa cdr3_nt
TRBJ2-7 . TRBV19 few CASSIDLRGSYEQYF TGTGCCAGTAGTATAGATCTGAGGGGCTCCTACGAGCAGTACTTC
TRBJ2-3 . TRBV29-1 few CSVEDIQRQDTQYF TGCAGCGTTGAAGATATCCAGCGGCAGGATACGCAGTATTTT
TRBJ1-2 TRBD1 TRBV10-1 . CASSDTGVGYTF TGCGCCAGCAGTGATACAGGGGTTGGCTACACCTTC
TRBJ1-2 . TRBV29-1 . CSVEGGLSPNYGYTF TGCAGCGTTGAAGGGGGGCTCTCCCCTAACTATGGCTACACCTTC
TRBJ1-1 . TRBV29-1 . CSVEDGGFAEAFF TGCAGCGTTGAAGACGGAGGGTTCGCTGAAGCTTTCTTT
TRBJ1-1 . TRBV6-5 . CASSREMNTEAFF TGTGCCAGCTCCAGGGAAATGAACACTGAAGCTTTCTTT
TRBJ2-4 . TRBV29-1 . CSVEGLDSLAKNIQYF TGCAGCGTTGAAGGATTAGACAGTCTGGCCAAAAACATTCAGTACTTC
TRBJ2-3 . TRBV6-1 . CASIFTGGFYTQYF TGTGCCAGCATTTTTACAGGAGGGTTCTATACGCAGTATTTT
TRBJ2-1 . TRBV27 . CASGLRGGNNEQFF TGTGCCAGCGGGTTAAGGGGGGGGAACAATGAGCAGTTCTTC
TRBJ2-6 . TRBV4-1 . CASSQDGSSSGANVLTF TGCGCCAGCAGCCAAGATGGGAGTAGCTCTGGGGCCAACGTCCTGACTTTC
TRBJ2-3 . TRBV9 . CASSFERETSTDTQYF TGTGCCAGCAGCTTCGAAAGAGAGACTAGCACAGATACGCAGTATTTT
TRBJ2-1 TRBD2 TRBV30 . CAWSVGAGAPADEQFF TGTGCCTGGAGTGTAGGAGCGGGGGCCCCCGCCGATGAGCAGTTCTTC
TRBJ1-2 . TRBV4-1 . CASSQDGYSYGYTF TGCGCCAGCAGCCAAGATGGGTATTCCTATGGCTACACCTTC
TRBJ2-5 TRBD1 TRBV4-3 . CASSQDGTGVETQYF TGCGCCAGCAGCCAAGATGGAACAGGGGTTGAGACCCAGTACTTC
TRBJ2-1 . TRBV7-9 . CASSSLGSSYNEQFF TGTGCCAGCAGCTCCCTGGGGAGCTCCTACAATGAGCAGTTCTTC
TRBJ2-7 TRBD2 TRBV2 . CASTGLASEQYF TGTGCCAGCACGGGACTAGCGAGCGAGCAGTACTTC
TRBJ2-7 TRBD1 TRBV2 once CASRENRGEQYF TGTGCCAGCAGGGAAAACAGGGGAGAGCAGTACTTC
TRBJ2-7 . TRBV9 . CASSVAPGAGASYEQYF TGTGCCAGCAGCGTAGCCCCGGGGGCAGGGGCCTCCTACGAGCAGTACTTC
TRBJ2-3 . TRBV7-9 few CASSPPRQGTDTQYF TGTGCCAGCAGCCCCCCTAGGCAGGGCACAGATACGCAGTATTTT
TRBJ1-5 . TRBV29-1 . CSVSDGNQPQHF TGCAGCGTGTCTGACGGCAATCAGCCCCAGCATTTT
TRBJ2-1 TRBD1 TRBV4-2 few CASSLRTGDEQFF TGTGCCAGCAGCCTCCGGACAGGGGATGAGCAGTTCTTC
TRBJ2-7 . TRBV6-5 . CASSYSQGSYEQYF TGTGCCAGCAGTTACTCGCAGGGTAGCTACGAGCAGTACTTC
TRBJ2-6 . TRBV15 few CATSSETSRSGANVLTF TGTGCCACCAGCTCTGAGACAAGTCGCTCTGGGGCCAACGTCCTGACTTTC
TRBJ1-3 . TRBV29-1 . CSGVLGSGNTIYF TGCAGCGGAGTGCTTGGCTCTGGAAACACCATATATTTT
TRBJ2-3 . TRBV25-1 few CASSVTTGSDTQYF TGTGCCAGCAGCGTCACCACAGGGTCAGATACGCAGTATTTT
TRBJ1-5 . TRBV5-1 . CASSFRGLPNQPQHF TGCGCCAGCAGCTTCCGGGGGCTCCCGAATCAGCCCCAGCATTTT
TRBJ1-2 TRBD1 TRBV2 . CASSPGTGGGYGYTF TGTGCCAGCAGTCCCGGGACAGGGGGAGGCTATGGCTACACCTTC
TRBJ2-7 . TRBV5-6 . CASSRADTFHYEQYF TGTGCCAGCAGCAGAGCCGATACGTTCCACTACGAGCAGTACTTC
TRBJ2-5 . TRBV4-1 . CASSQVGGAEETQYF TGCGCCAGCAGCCAAGTAGGGGGGGCTGAAGAGACCCAGTACTTC
TRBJ2-7 . TRBV30 . CAWSLVPYEQYF TGTGCCTGGAGCCTTGTCCCCTACGAGCAGTACTTC
TRBJ1-1 TRBD1 TRBV6-5 . CASSYSDRGGTEAFF TGTGCCAGCAGTTACTCGGACAGGGGAGGCACTGAAGCTTTCTTT
TRBJ2-7 . TRBV29-1 few CSVEGRTYEQYF TGCAGCGTTGAAGGGCGAACCTACGAGCAGTACTTC
TRBJ1-2 . TRBV30 . CAWSVRVGYTF TGTGCCTGGAGTGTACGGGTTGGCTACACCTTC
TRBJ1-1 TRBD1 TRBV18 . CASSPRTGAETEAFF TGTGCCAGCTCACCACGGACAGGTGCGGAGACTGAAGCTTTCTTT
TRBJ2-1 . TRBV29-1 . CSPGDSNEQFF TGCAGCCCCGGGGATTCGAATGAGCAGTTCTTC
TRBJ1-3 . TRBV9 few CASSWGPGNTIYF TGTGCCAGCAGCTGGGGACCTGGAAACACCATATATTTT
TRBJ1-1 . TRBV14 . CASSQDRRERGVNTEAFF TGTGCCAGCAGCCAAGATAGGCGGGAACGAGGAGTGAACACTGAAGCTTTCTTT
TRBJ2-7 . TRBV29-1 . CSVEGGGGYEQYF TGCAGCGTTGAAGGAGGGGGAGGTTACGAGCAGTACTTC
TRBJ1-5 . TRBV9 . CASSGGTTHQPQHF TGTGCCAGCAGCGGAGGGACAACCCATCAGCCCCAGCATTTT
TRBJ1-4 . TRBV29-1 . CSSVKASGNEKLFF TGCAGCTCTGTTAAGGCGTCGGGTAATGAAAAACTGTTTTTT
TRBJ1-5 . TRBV15 . CATSRDEGVPQHF TGTGCCACCAGCAGAGATGAGGGAGTGCCCCAGCATTTT
TRBJ1-1 . TRBV5-6 . CASSLAWEGNTEAFF TGTGCCAGCAGCTTGGCCTGGGAGGGGAACACTGAAGCTTTCTTT
TRBJ1-5 . TRBV10-3 . CAISDSEVKSDQPQHF TGTGCCATCAGTGATAGCGAGGTCAAGTCAGATCAGCCCCAGCATTTT
TRBJ2-3 TRBD2 TRBV6-1 . CASSERSGGADTQYF TGTGCCAGCAGTGAACGAAGCGGGGGGGCAGATACGCAGTATTTT
TRBJ1-2 . TRBV29-1 . CSGDGYTF TGCAGCGGGGATGGCTACACCTTC
TRBJ2-5 TRBD1 TRBV9 few CASRGQGEETQYF TGTGCCAGCAGAGGACAGGGAGAAGAGACCCAGTACTTC
TRBJ2-7 TRBD1 TRBV7-6 few CASSPGTGIAYEQYF TGTGCCAGCAGCCCCGGGACAGGGATCGCCTACGAGCAGTACTTC
TRBJ1-2 . TRBV5-6 . CASRSRDRNYGYTF TGTGCCAGCAGATCGCGTGACAGGAACTATGGCTACACCTTC
TRBJ1-2 . TRBV2 . CASNDPTRTSNYGYTF TGTGCCAGCAACGACCCCACGAGGACCTCTAACTATGGCTACACCTTC
TRBJ2-5 . TRBV5-6 few CASSLWGIRETQYF TGTGCCAGCAGCTTGTGGGGGATTAGGGAGACCCAGTACTTC
TRBJ2-5 TRBD2 TRBV7-9 . CASSVTSGGEETQYF TGTGCCAGCAGCGTCACTAGCGGGGGGGAAGAGACCCAGTACTTC
TRBJ2-1 . TRBV2 . CAPTAGSAREQFF TGTGCCCCGACCGCGGGGTCCGCGAGGGAGCAGTTCTTC
TRBJ2-2 . TRBV29-1 once CSARDITGELFF TGCAGCGCCCGGGACATCACCGGGGAGCTGTTTTTT
TRBJ2-3 . TRBV14 . CASSQDLWTDTQYF TGTGCCAGCAGCCAGGATTTATGGACAGATACGCAGTATTTT
TRBJ2-5 . TRBV7-2 . CASSLVNRRETQYF TGTGCCAGCAGCTTAGTTAACAGGAGGGAGACCCAGTACTTC